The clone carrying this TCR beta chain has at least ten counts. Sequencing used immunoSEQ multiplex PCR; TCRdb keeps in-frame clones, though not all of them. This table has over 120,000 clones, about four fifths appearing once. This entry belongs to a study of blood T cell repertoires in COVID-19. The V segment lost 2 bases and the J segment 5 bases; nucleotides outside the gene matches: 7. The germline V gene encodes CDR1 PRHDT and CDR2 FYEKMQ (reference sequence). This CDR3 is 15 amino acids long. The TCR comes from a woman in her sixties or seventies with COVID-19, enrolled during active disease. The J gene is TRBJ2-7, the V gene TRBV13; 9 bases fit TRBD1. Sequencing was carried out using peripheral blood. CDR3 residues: CASSLRETGGNEQYF. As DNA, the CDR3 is TGTGCCAGCAGCTTACGGGAGACAGGGGGAAACGAGCAGTACTTC.